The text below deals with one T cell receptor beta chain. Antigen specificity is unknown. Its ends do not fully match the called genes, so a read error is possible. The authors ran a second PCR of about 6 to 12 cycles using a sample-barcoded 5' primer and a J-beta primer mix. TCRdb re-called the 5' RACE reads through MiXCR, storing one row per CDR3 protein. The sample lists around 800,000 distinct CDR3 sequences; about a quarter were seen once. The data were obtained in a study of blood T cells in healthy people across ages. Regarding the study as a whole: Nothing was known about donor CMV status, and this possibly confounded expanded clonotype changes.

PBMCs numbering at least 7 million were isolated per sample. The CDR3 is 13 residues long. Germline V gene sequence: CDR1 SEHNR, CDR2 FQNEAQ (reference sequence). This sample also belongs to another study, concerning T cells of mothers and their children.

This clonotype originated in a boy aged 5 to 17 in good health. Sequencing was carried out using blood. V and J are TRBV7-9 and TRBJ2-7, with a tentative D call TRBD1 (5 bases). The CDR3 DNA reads TGTGCCAACAGCTCCCGACAGAGATACGAGCAGTACTTC. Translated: CANSSRQRYEQYF.